This TCR beta chain is from a study of cytomegalovirus exposure and HLA in healthy donors. Concerning this clone: The target antigen is unknown.

General study results and limits: One later analysis reportedly identified an Asian-associated ancestry cluster that showed fewer N-insertions than the roughly 720-donor mean. In a later analysis, HLA-associated beta chains showed higher expansion and lower generation probabilities than comparable chains.

PCR involved 60 Vbeta and 13 Jbeta primers. Libraries were prepared by immunoSEQ multiplex PCR; TCRdb keeps only in-frame clonotypes and omits some of them. Of around 200,000 clones listed, 84% were seen once; the top ten hold more than 0.95%. CDR1 and CDR2 from the germline V gene are SGHTA and FQGTGA. This CDR3 spans 15 amino acids. The J segment lost 4 bases and the V segment lost 6 bases, leaving 9 bases of the junction unmatched. Sequenced: PBMCs. This chain connects TRBV7-3 to TRBJ1-5; 7 bases agree with TRBD1. The TCR originated in a girl aged 2-9 years in good health and CMV-seropositive. Here the CDR3 DNA reads TGTGCCAGCAGGTATGACAGGGATAGTAATCAGCCCCAGCATTTT. Protein: CASRYDRDSNQPQHF.